This T cell receptor (beta chain) is drawn from a study of CD8 T cells in Susac syndrome. General study points: TCR sequencing and HLA analysis covered a relatively small number of individuals.

In the case of this clonotype: The antigen is not known.

RNA, at about 0.45 to 1 ug, was reverse transcribed with random hexamers. Coverage of TCR beta CDR3 amplification by immunoSEQ multiplex PCR extended to 54 Vbeta and 13 Jbeta. TCRdb re-derived calls from the immunoSEQ multiplex PCR reads in MiXCR, one entry per CDR3 protein. This repertoire shows some 120,000 distinct CDR3 sequences, around 96% found once; its top ten account for more than 0.095%. Sample: CD4+ T cells from PBMCs. The TCR originated in a human donor in good health.

This CDR3 is CASSEGSSYNEQFF. The CDR3 nucleotides are TGTGCCAGCAGTGAAGGGAGCTCCTACAATGAGCAGTTCTTC. The chain couples TRBV2 to TRBJ2-1; D unresolved. V dropped 1 base and J dropped 0 bases, with 4 bases sitting between them. Germline CDR1 and CDR2: SNHLY and FYNNEI. The CDR3 sequence is 14 residues long.